The 4 T cell receptor beta chains in this list originate from one sample, sequenced in a study of cytomegalovirus exposure and HLA in healthy donors. Amplification used 60 Vbeta primers and 13 Jbeta primers. Some clones are missing from TCRdb's copy, which holds only in-frame ones; the method was immunoSEQ multiplex PCR. In the table there are 85,000 to 130,000 clones, 75% of which are singletons. Source material: PBMCs. These receptors originate from a woman aged 18-30 years in good health and CMV-seropositive.

This sequence joins TRBV7-9 and TRBJ2-7; 7 nucleotides line up with TRBD1. This CDR3 contains 15 residues. Germline-derived CDR1 and CDR2 are SEHNR and FQNEAQ (reference sequence). V was clipped by 8 bases and J by 2 bases; unmatched bases: 12. The CDR3 is CASGLGGFIPYEQYF. CDR3 sequence (DNA): TGTGCCAGCGGTTTAGGGGGCTTCATACCCTACGAGCAGTACTTC.

The CDR3 region is CAWSRGFGRSYNEQFF. The CDR3 nucleotides read TGTGCCTGGTCCCGCGGTTTCGGTCGTTCCTACAATGAGCAGTTCTTC. The chain recombines TRBV30 with TRBJ2-1; no reliable D call. The CDR3 is 16 amino acids. Germline assignment: CDR1 GTSNPN and CDR2 SVGIG (reference sequence). The V end was cut by 5 bases, the J end by 1 base, with 18 bases between.

V gene TRBV29-1 combines with J gene TRBJ2-7, with 11 bases identical to TRBD2. Germline values: CDR1 SQVTM, CDR2 ANQGSEA. J was trimmed by 7 bases and V by 7 bases; bases with no gene match: 9. The CDR3 runs 13 residues. CDR3: CSGKTSGAGEQYF. CDR3 nucleotides: TGCAGCGGGAAGACTAGCGGGGCGGGGGAGCAGTACTTC.

This chain links TRBV5-1 with TRBJ2-1; D unclear. Germline lookup yields CDR1 SGHRS and CDR2 YFSETQ. CDR3 size: 16 residues. The ends were cut back, 0 bases at V and 0 bases at J, with 10 bases in the middle. CDR3 region: CASSLVTGFSYNEQFF. The CDR3 DNA reads as TGCGCCAGCAGCTTGGTAACGGGTTTCTCCTACAATGAGCAGTTCTTC.